The sequence of this T cell receptor (beta chain) was determined in a study of T cells in Graves' hyperthyroidism and ophthalmopathy. Study-wide results and caveats: Progression to ophthalmopathy was predicted a median of approximately 6.4 months early.

The CDR3 runs to 13 residues. The V end was cut by 8 bases, the J end by 0 bases, with 10 bases between. Many counts were recorded for this clonotype. What it recognizes is unknown. The investigators amplified TCR beta CDR3 regions from RNA transcripts. A set of HTBI primers served as the primers for a first-round RT-PCR of the TCR CDR3. One entry per CDR3 protein results from TCRdb running MiXCR on the multiplex PCR reads. The sample carries about 380,000 distinct CDR3 sequences, 11% to 15% recorded once. The TCR comes from an older woman with Graves' hyperthyroidism. Sequenced sample: blood. This chain uses TRBV12-3 or TRBV12-4 with TRBJ1-1; D gene ambiguous. The CDR3 DNA follows: TGTGCCAGCGGACGACTGCTGAACACTGAAGCTTTCTTT. This sequence encodes CASGRLLNTEAFF.